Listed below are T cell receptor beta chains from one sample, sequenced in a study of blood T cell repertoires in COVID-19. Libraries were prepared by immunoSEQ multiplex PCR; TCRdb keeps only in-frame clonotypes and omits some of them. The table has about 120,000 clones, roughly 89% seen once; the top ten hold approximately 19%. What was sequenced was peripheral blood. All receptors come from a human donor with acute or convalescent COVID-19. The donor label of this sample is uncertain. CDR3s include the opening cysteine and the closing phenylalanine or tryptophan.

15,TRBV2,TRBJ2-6,CASLKNPSGANVLTF
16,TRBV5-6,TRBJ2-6,CASSLVQGSGANVLTF
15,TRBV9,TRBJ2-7,CASSAGGLGAYEQYF
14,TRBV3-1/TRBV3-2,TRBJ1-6,CASTQWASDSPLHF
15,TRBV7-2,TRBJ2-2,CASSLVAGNTGELFF
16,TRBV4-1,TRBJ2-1,CASSQARGAAYNEQFF
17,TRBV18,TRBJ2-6,CASSRGTGSSGANVLTF
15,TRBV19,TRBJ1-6,CASSINPGGDSPLHF
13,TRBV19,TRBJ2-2,CASIYIVTGELFF
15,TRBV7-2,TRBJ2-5,CASSTGLAGEETQYF
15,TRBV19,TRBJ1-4,CASSSPMAGNEKLFF
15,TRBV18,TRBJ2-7,CASSPLAGGGYEQYF
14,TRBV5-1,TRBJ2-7,CASSLGGLGYEQYF
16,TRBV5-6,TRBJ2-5,CASSLLVAGVWETQYF
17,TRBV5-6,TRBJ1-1,CASSLAERGLGNTEAFF
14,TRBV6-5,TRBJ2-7,CASSHSGRSYEQYF
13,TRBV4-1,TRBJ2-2,CASSQDRGGELFF
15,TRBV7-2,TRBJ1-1,CASSPDRGRWTEAFF
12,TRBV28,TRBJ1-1,CATLRWSGKAFF
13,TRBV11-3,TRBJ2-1,CASSLAHSGEQFF
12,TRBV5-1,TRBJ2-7,CASSIDGYEQYF
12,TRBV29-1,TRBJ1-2,CSVIRDREGYTF
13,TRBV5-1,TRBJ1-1,CASALSGGTEAFF
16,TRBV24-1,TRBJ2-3,CATSETSGGRTDTQYF
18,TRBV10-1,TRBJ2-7,CASSPEPPGTAYSYEQYF
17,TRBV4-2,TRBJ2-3,CASSQDSGLASTDTQYF
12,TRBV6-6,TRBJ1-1,CASSQYNTEAFF
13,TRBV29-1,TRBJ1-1,CSVEENRNTEAFF
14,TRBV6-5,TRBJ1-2,CASSPTGLNYGYTF
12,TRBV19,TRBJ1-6,CASSIEQGPLHF
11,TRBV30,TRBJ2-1,CAWSVQLHQFF
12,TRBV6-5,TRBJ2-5,CASGRGGETQYF
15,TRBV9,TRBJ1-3,CASSVGTASGNTIYF